Listed below are T cell receptor beta chains from one sample, sequenced in a study of CD8 T cells in Susac syndrome. TCRdb passed the immunoSEQ multiplex PCR reads through MiXCR, listing each CDR3 protein once. The sample holds 150,000 to 160,000 distinct CDR3 sequences, approximately 95% seen once. Source material: CD4+ T cells from PBMCs. Receptor source: a human donor with Susac syndrome. The CDR3 runs from the conserved cysteine through the conserved F or W. The D gene is left open where the match is weak. The size field is filled for only some rows; it gives once, few, many or a size class.

CDR3 protein: CASTYGTPFQGYGYTF; CDR3 DNA: TGTGCCAGTACCTACGGGACACCCTTCCAGGGCTATGGCTACACCTTC; V gene: TRBV19; clone size: -; J gene: TRBJ1-2; D gene: -; CDR3 length: 16
CDR3 protein: CASETGSGANVLTF; CDR3 DNA: TGTGCCAGCGAGACAGGTTCCGGGGCCAACGTCCTGACTTTC; V gene: TRBV2; clone size: -; J gene: TRBJ2-6; D gene: -; CDR3 length: 14
CDR3 protein: CSVLGGGIYEQYF; CDR3 DNA: TGCAGCGTTCTGGGGGGCGGCATTTACGAGCAGTACTTC; V gene: TRBV29-1; clone size: -; J gene: TRBJ2-7; D gene: -; CDR3 length: 13
CDR3 protein: CASSPADRPNTEAFF; CDR3 DNA: TGTGCCAGCTCACCTGCCGACAGGCCAAACACTGAAGCTTTCTTT; V gene: TRBV18; clone size: -; J gene: TRBJ1-1; D gene: -; CDR3 length: 15
CDR3 protein: CSGYTGWDAEAFF; CDR3 DNA: TGCAGCGGATACACCGGCTGGGACGCTGAAGCTTTCTTT; V gene: TRBV29-1; clone size: -; J gene: TRBJ1-1; D gene: -; CDR3 length: 13
CDR3 protein: CASKGQSSYEQYF; CDR3 DNA: TGTGCCAGCAAGGGACAGAGCTCCTACGAGCAGTACTTC; V gene: TRBV2; clone size: -; J gene: TRBJ2-7; D gene: TRBD1; CDR3 length: 13
CDR3 protein: CASSFYGPGETQYF; CDR3 DNA: TGTGCCAGCAGTTTTTACGGACCCGGAGAGACCCAGTACTTC; V gene: TRBV12-3/TRBV12-4; clone size: -; J gene: TRBJ2-5; D gene: -; CDR3 length: 14
CDR3 protein: CASSPRLAAYQETQYF; CDR3 DNA: TGTGCCAGCAGCCCGCGACTAGCGGCGTACCAAGAGACCCAGTACTTC; V gene: TRBV14; clone size: -; J gene: TRBJ2-5; D gene: TRBD2; CDR3 length: 16
CDR3 protein: CASSQGVGEAFF; CDR3 DNA: TGTGCCAGCAGCCAAGGCGTCGGTGAAGCTTTCTTT; V gene: TRBV14; clone size: -; J gene: TRBJ1-1; D gene: -; CDR3 length: 12
CDR3 protein: CSASLWTATNEKLFF; CDR3 DNA: TGCAGTGCTTCACTCTGGACAGCAACTAATGAAAAACTGTTTTTT; V gene: TRBV20-1; clone size: -; J gene: TRBJ1-4; D gene: -; CDR3 length: 15
CDR3 protein: CSASHRAGDDTQYF; CDR3 DNA: TGCAGTGCCAGTCATAGAGCGGGGGATGATACGCAGTATTTT; V gene: TRBV20-1; clone size: -; J gene: TRBJ2-3; D gene: TRBD2; CDR3 length: 14
CDR3 protein: CASSLAKLWTDTQYF; CDR3 DNA: TGTGCCAGCAGCTTGGCCAAGCTTTGGACAGATACGCAGTATTTT; V gene: TRBV5-6; clone size: -; J gene: TRBJ2-3; D gene: -; CDR3 length: 15
CDR3 protein: CASSLQGIDEQYF; CDR3 DNA: TGCGCCAGCAGCTTACAGGGGATCGACGAGCAGTACTTC; V gene: TRBV5-1; clone size: -; J gene: TRBJ2-7; D gene: TRBD1; CDR3 length: 13
CDR3 protein: CASSRTGGPTDTQYF; CDR3 DNA: TGTGCCAGCAGCCGGACAGGGGGGCCCACAGATACGCAGTATTTT; V gene: TRBV6-5; clone size: -; J gene: TRBJ2-3; D gene: TRBD1; CDR3 length: 15
CDR3 protein: CASSQGAGQYF; CDR3 DNA: TGTGCCAGCAGCCAAGGAGCCGGGCAGTATTTT; V gene: TRBV3-1; clone size: -; J gene: TRBJ2-3; D gene: -; CDR3 length: 11
CDR3 protein: CSARSREGIYGYTF; CDR3 DNA: TGCAGTGCTAGGTCCAGGGAAGGGATCTATGGCTACACCTTC; V gene: TRBV20-1; clone size: once; J gene: TRBJ1-2; D gene: -; CDR3 length: 14
CDR3 protein: CASRGQGLNEQYF; CDR3 DNA: TGTGCCAGCAGGGGACAGGGGTTGAACGAGCAGTACTTC; V gene: TRBV25-1; clone size: -; J gene: TRBJ2-7; D gene: TRBD1; CDR3 length: 13
CDR3 protein: CSARAGVVETQYF; CDR3 DNA: TGCAGTGCTAGAGCCGGGGTCGTGGAGACCCAGTACTTC; V gene: TRBV20-1; clone size: -; J gene: TRBJ2-5; D gene: -; CDR3 length: 13
CDR3 protein: CASSSVQGSYTEAFF; CDR3 DNA: TGTGCCAGCAGCTCCGTACAGGGTTCCTACACTGAAGCTTTCTTT; V gene: TRBV7-8; clone size: -; J gene: TRBJ1-1; D gene: -; CDR3 length: 15
CDR3 protein: CASSISLFGAFF; CDR3 DNA: TGTGCCAGCAGTATATCCCTCTTCGGAGCTTTCTTT; V gene: TRBV6-1; clone size: -; J gene: TRBJ1-1; D gene: -; CDR3 length: 12
CDR3 protein: CATLRGRNTEAFF; CDR3 DNA: TGTGCCACCCTCAGGGGGCGAAACACTGAAGCTTTCTTT; V gene: TRBV6-5; clone size: -; J gene: TRBJ1-1; D gene: TRBD1; CDR3 length: 13
CDR3 protein: CASSRSRGTEAFF; CDR3 DNA: TGTGCCAGCAGCCGGTCCAGGGGGACTGAAGCTTTCTTT; V gene: TRBV14; clone size: -; J gene: TRBJ1-1; D gene: TRBD1; CDR3 length: 13
CDR3 protein: CSVLGGQLANTGELFF; CDR3 DNA: TGCAGCGTTTTGGGGGGGCAGCTCGCGAACACCGGGGAGCTGTTTTTT; V gene: TRBV29-1; clone size: -; J gene: TRBJ2-2; D gene: -; CDR3 length: 16
CDR3 protein: CASSDGRGWEKLFF; CDR3 DNA: TGTGCCAGCAGCGACGGACGGGGCTGGGAAAAACTGTTTTTT; V gene: TRBV12-3/TRBV12-4; clone size: -; J gene: TRBJ1-4; D gene: -; CDR3 length: 14
CDR3 protein: CATSRDPTPDEQYF; CDR3 DNA: TGTGCCACCAGCAGAGATCCAACTCCAGACGAGCAGTACTTC; V gene: TRBV15; clone size: -; J gene: TRBJ2-7; D gene: -; CDR3 length: 14
CDR3 protein: CASSPIDRGQQYF; CDR3 DNA: TGTGCCAGCAGCCCCATAGACAGGGGGCAACAGTACTTC; V gene: TRBV3-1; clone size: -; J gene: TRBJ2-7; D gene: TRBD1; CDR3 length: 13